The rows below give T cell receptor beta chains drawn from one sample of a study of OX40 agonist ivuxolimab in advanced cancers. Some clones are missing from TCRdb's copy, which holds only in-frame ones; the method was immunoSEQ multiplex PCR. Of around 60,000 clones in the sample, about four fifths were seen once. This specimen consisted of CD4+ or CD8+ T cells sorted from blood, obtained in a trial of the OX40 agonist ivuxolimab. The origin of the receptors is an adult with an advanced solid tumor such as melanoma, head and neck, liver or kidney cancer. CDR3s include the opening cysteine and the closing phenylalanine or tryptophan. Each record gives: J gene, V gene, D gene, clone size, CDR3 protein, CDR3 DNA. D genes are given only for firm matches. Size is stated for part of the rows, as once, few or many counts, or as a class when the clone is expanded.

J gene: TRBJ1-2; V gene: TRBV7-2; D gene: .; clone size: .; CDR3 protein: CASSLNWGYTF; CDR3 DNA: TGTGCCAGCAGCTTAAATTGGGGCTACACCTTC
J gene: TRBJ2-3; V gene: TRBV5-1; D gene: .; clone size: .; CDR3 protein: CASSLAGPDTQYF; CDR3 DNA: TGCGCCAGCAGCTTGGCCGGGCCAGATACGCAGTATTTT
J gene: TRBJ2-4; V gene: TRBV15; D gene: .; clone size: once; CDR3 protein: CATSTILQAKNIQYF; CDR3 DNA: TGTGCCACCAGCACCATCCTTCAAGCCAAAAACATTCAGTACTTC
J gene: TRBJ2-7; V gene: TRBV9; D gene: TRBD2; clone size: few; CDR3 protein: CASSPRAGGPTIFTYEQYF; CDR3 DNA: TGTGCCAGCAGCCCACGGGCGGGAGGGCCAACAATTTTCACCTACGAGCAGTACTTC
J gene: TRBJ2-7; V gene: TRBV4-1; D gene: .; clone size: once; CDR3 protein: CASSQDGQGIDEQYF; CDR3 DNA: TGCGCCAGCAGCCAAGATGGGCAGGGTATCGACGAGCAGTACTTC
J gene: TRBJ1-1; V gene: TRBV19; D gene: .; clone size: .; CDR3 protein: CASSMGVYTEAFF; CDR3 DNA: TGTGCCAGTAGTATGGGGGTTTACACTGAAGCTTTCTTT
J gene: TRBJ2-3; V gene: TRBV5-8; D gene: .; clone size: once; CDR3 protein: CASSSGMTDTQYF; CDR3 DNA: TGTGCCAGCAGCTCAGGGATGACAGATACGCAGTATTTT
J gene: TRBJ2-4; V gene: TRBV5-4; D gene: .; clone size: medium-sized; CDR3 protein: CASSLDIAVRGTKNIQYF; CDR3 DNA: TGTGCCAGCAGCTTGGATATAGCGGTCCGGGGGACCAAAAACATTCAGTACTTC
J gene: TRBJ1-2; V gene: TRBV6-6; D gene: .; clone size: once; CDR3 protein: CASSYPDSAGGYGYTF; CDR3 DNA: TGTGCCAGCAGTTACCCCGACAGTGCCGGGGGCTATGGCTACACCTTC
J gene: TRBJ2-7; V gene: TRBV7-9; D gene: .; clone size: .; CDR3 protein: CASSFPGTGGYEQYF; CDR3 DNA: TGTGCCAGCAGCTTCCCCGGGACTGGCGGCTACGAGCAGTACTTC
J gene: TRBJ2-3; V gene: TRBV13; D gene: .; clone size: .; CDR3 protein: CASSLGGAERYF; CDR3 DNA: TGTGCCAGCAGCTTAGGCGGAGCGGAGAGGTATTTT
J gene: TRBJ2-5; V gene: TRBV4-3; D gene: .; clone size: .; CDR3 protein: CASSQDGWGSETQYF; CDR3 DNA: TGCGCCAGCAGCCAAGATGGGTGGGGGTCAGAGACCCAGTACTTC
J gene: TRBJ2-3; V gene: TRBV18; D gene: .; clone size: .; CDR3 protein: CASSPNDKDTQYF; CDR3 DNA: TGTGCCAGCTCCCCGAATGATAAAGATACGCAGTATTTT
J gene: TRBJ2-1; V gene: TRBV7-6; D gene: .; clone size: few; CDR3 protein: CASSLVRNSYNEQFF; CDR3 DNA: TGTGCCAGCAGCTTAGTCAGGAACTCCTACAATGAGCAGTTCTTC
J gene: TRBJ1-1; V gene: TRBV18; D gene: .; clone size: .; CDR3 protein: CASSLSRETEAFF; CDR3 DNA: TGTGCCAGCTCACTCTCGAGAGAGACTGAAGCTTTCTTT
J gene: TRBJ2-1; V gene: TRBV10-2; D gene: .; clone size: .; CDR3 protein: CASRTSSYNEQFF; CDR3 DNA: TGCGCCAGCAGGACGAGCTCCTACAATGAGCAGTTCTTC
J gene: TRBJ2-1; V gene: TRBV11-3; D gene: .; clone size: .; CDR3 protein: CASSFSTSSYNEQFF; CDR3 DNA: TGTGCCAGCAGCTTCTCAACGAGCTCCTACAATGAGCAGTTCTTC
J gene: TRBJ2-3; V gene: TRBV18; D gene: .; clone size: few; CDR3 protein: CASSPSGMGGTDTQYF; CDR3 DNA: TGTGCCAGCTCACCTTCCGGGATGGGGGGCACAGATACGCAGTATTTT
J gene: TRBJ1-5; V gene: TRBV27; D gene: .; clone size: .; CDR3 protein: CASSLAGTQPQHF; CDR3 DNA: TGTGCCAGCAGTTTAGCTGGGACCCAGCCCCAGCATTTT
J gene: TRBJ1-1; V gene: TRBV5-5; D gene: TRBD1; clone size: .; CDR3 protein: CASSRIGDRVVYTEAFF; CDR3 DNA: TGTGCCAGCAGTCGCATTGGGGACAGGGTAGTATACACTGAAGCTTTCTTT
J gene: TRBJ2-2; V gene: TRBV11-3; D gene: .; clone size: .; CDR3 protein: CASSLQGWANTGELFF; CDR3 DNA: TGTGCCAGCAGCTTACAAGGGTGGGCGAACACCGGGGAGCTGTTTTTT
J gene: TRBJ1-1; V gene: TRBV7-9; D gene: .; clone size: .; CDR3 protein: CASSLNSGGTEAFF; CDR3 DNA: TGTGCCAGCAGCTTAAACTCTGGAGGCACTGAAGCTTTCTTT
J gene: TRBJ2-2; V gene: TRBV18; D gene: TRBD2; clone size: .; CDR3 protein: CASSPPSGTAGELFF; CDR3 DNA: TGTGCCAGCTCACCACCTAGCGGGACGGCCGGGGAGCTGTTTTTT
J gene: TRBJ1-1; V gene: TRBV5-1; D gene: .; clone size: .; CDR3 protein: CASSVFPGLEAFF; CDR3 DNA: TGCGCCAGCAGCGTTTTTCCGGGACTTGAAGCTTTCTTT
J gene: TRBJ2-5; V gene: TRBV11-3; D gene: .; clone size: .; CDR3 protein: CASSLGRRAETQYF; CDR3 DNA: TGTGCCAGCAGCTTAGGCAGGAGGGCGGAGACCCAGTACTTC
J gene: TRBJ1-2; V gene: TRBV7-2; D gene: .; clone size: .; CDR3 protein: CASSSPRGARGYTF; CDR3 DNA: TGTGCCAGCAGCTCTCCCCGGGGGGCGAGGGGCTACACCTTC
J gene: TRBJ2-7; V gene: TRBV11-2; D gene: TRBD1; clone size: .; CDR3 protein: CASSRIRGTGVYEQYF; CDR3 DNA: TGTGCCAGCAGCAGAATACGGGGGACAGGGGTCTACGAGCAGTACTTC
J gene: TRBJ2-3; V gene: TRBV11-3; D gene: .; clone size: once; CDR3 protein: CASSLGAGDTDTQYF; CDR3 DNA: TGTGCCAGCAGCTTGGGGGCGGGGGACACAGATACGCAGTATTTT
J gene: TRBJ2-5; V gene: TRBV5-1; D gene: TRBD1; clone size: .; CDR3 protein: CASSSFPRGQQETQYF; CDR3 DNA: TGCGCCAGCAGCTCCTTTCCTAGGGGACAGCAAGAGACCCAGTACTTC
J gene: TRBJ2-1; V gene: TRBV6-5; D gene: .; clone size: .; CDR3 protein: CASSSTSYNEQFF; CDR3 DNA: TGTGCCAGCAGCTCAACGTCCTACAATGAGCAGTTCTTC
J gene: TRBJ2-5; V gene: TRBV2; D gene: .; clone size: .; CDR3 protein: CASNVLPKETQYF; CDR3 DNA: TGTGCCAGCAATGTCCTGCCCAAAGAGACCCAGTACTTC
J gene: TRBJ1-5; V gene: TRBV19; D gene: .; clone size: .; CDR3 protein: CASSIGGVGNQPQHF; CDR3 DNA: TGTGCCAGTAGTATCGGGGGGGTTGGTAATCAGCCCCAGCATTTT
J gene: TRBJ2-3; V gene: TRBV7-3; D gene: TRBD2; clone size: .; CDR3 protein: CASSLALAGEDTQYF; CDR3 DNA: TGTGCCAGCAGCTTAGCCTTAGCGGGAGAAGATACGCAGTATTTT
J gene: TRBJ2-5; V gene: TRBV29-1; D gene: TRBD2; clone size: few; CDR3 protein: CSVTSGNQETQYF; CDR3 DNA: TGCAGCGTTACTAGCGGGAACCAAGAGACCCAGTACTTC
J gene: TRBJ2-1; V gene: TRBV9; D gene: .; clone size: .; CDR3 protein: CASSVSSVNNEQFF; CDR3 DNA: TGTGCCAGCAGCGTTAGCTCCGTGAACAATGAGCAGTTCTTC
J gene: TRBJ2-5; V gene: TRBV11-3; D gene: .; clone size: .; CDR3 protein: CASSPNGETQYF; CDR3 DNA: TGTGCCAGCAGCCCAAATGGGGAGACCCAGTACTTC
J gene: TRBJ2-2; V gene: TRBV11-1; D gene: TRBD2; clone size: .; CDR3 protein: CASSFGTSGRAGELFF; CDR3 DNA: TGTGCCAGCAGCTTCGGGACTAGCGGGAGGGCCGGGGAGCTGTTTTTT
J gene: TRBJ2-5; V gene: TRBV7-9; D gene: TRBD2; clone size: .; CDR3 protein: CASRNSIAGGGETQYF; CDR3 DNA: TGTGCCAGCAGAAACTCGATAGCGGGAGGGGGAGAGACCCAGTACTTC
J gene: TRBJ1-2; V gene: TRBV7-8; D gene: .; clone size: .; CDR3 protein: CASSPQGNYGYTF; CDR3 DNA: TGTGCCAGCAGCCCTCAGGGCAACTATGGCTACACCTTC
J gene: TRBJ1-5; V gene: TRBV2; D gene: .; clone size: .; CDR3 protein: CASTPGDQPQHF; CDR3 DNA: TGTGCCAGCACTCCGGGGGATCAGCCCCAGCATTTT
J gene: TRBJ1-5; V gene: TRBV29-1; D gene: TRBD1; clone size: .; CDR3 protein: CSVVEQGDQPQHF; CDR3 DNA: TGCAGCGTTGTTGAGCAGGGGGATCAGCCCCAGCATTTT
J gene: TRBJ1-1; V gene: TRBV7-3; D gene: TRBD1; clone size: few; CDR3 protein: CASSSTGEGTEAFF; CDR3 DNA: TGTGCCAGCAGCTCGACAGGGGAGGGTACTGAAGCTTTCTTT
J gene: TRBJ2-1; V gene: TRBV4-1; D gene: .; clone size: once; CDR3 protein: CASSQETFYNEQFF; CDR3 DNA: TGCGCCAGCAGCCAAGAGACTTTTTACAATGAGCAGTTCTTC
J gene: TRBJ1-1; V gene: TRBV28; D gene: .; clone size: few; CDR3 protein: CASSSDVQGFRAFF; CDR3 DNA: TGTGCCAGCAGTTCCGACGTTCAGGGATTCCGGGCTTTCTTT
J gene: TRBJ2-1; V gene: TRBV7-9; D gene: TRBD2; clone size: .; CDR3 protein: CASSQNSGTRLLEQFF; CDR3 DNA: TGTGCCAGCAGCCAGAACTCCGGGACTAGGCTATTAGAGCAGTTCTTC
J gene: TRBJ2-5; V gene: TRBV11-3; D gene: TRBD2; clone size: .; CDR3 protein: CASSLVDGGAKETQYF; CDR3 DNA: TGTGCCAGCAGCTTAGTTGACGGGGGGGCCAAAGAGACCCAGTACTTC
J gene: TRBJ2-1; V gene: TRBV10-2; D gene: TRBD2; clone size: .; CDR3 protein: CASRAGLAGAHEQFF; CDR3 DNA: TGCGCCAGCAGGGCCGGACTAGCGGGAGCCCATGAGCAGTTCTTC